Below, 6 T cell receptor beta chains from the same sample are listed, as sequenced in a study of blood T cell repertoires in COVID-19. The table came from immunoSEQ multiplex PCR; TCRdb's copy has only in-frame clones and leaves some out. Counted here are 200,000 or so clones, roughly 88% occurring once; the ten biggest clones make up 5% to 7.5%. The sequencing sample was made of peripheral blood. All receptors come from a middle-aged woman who had recovered from COVID-19.

The gene calls are TRBV20-1 and TRBJ2-5; D gene unclear. Germline V CDR1 and CDR2: DFQATT, SNEGSKA (reference sequence). The CDR3 totals 10 residues. V shed 2 bases and J shed 4 bases, with 2 bases lying between them. CDR3 in DNA: TGCAGTGCTAGACTAGAGACCCAGTACTTC. It is translated as CSARLETQYF.

This chain joins TRBV11-3 and TRBJ2-2; 10 bases align to TRBD2. The CDR3 is made up of 17 amino acids. Germline assignment: CDR1 SGHNT and CDR2 YENEEA. The V gene end was trimmed by 1 base and the J gene end by 4 bases; junction bases not matched to a gene: 6. DNA for the CDR3: TGTGCCAGCAGCTTAGGTTCCACTAGCGGGATCACCGGGGAGCTGTTTTTT. Its protein is CASSLGSTSGITGELFF.

A single count supports this clone. Here the CDR3 DNA reads TGCAGCGTTGAAGAGGGACAGAGCAACTATGGCTACACCTTC. This gives the protein CSVEEGQSNYGYTF. The chain has TRBV29-1 and TRBJ1-2; 7 bases are a match to TRBD1. Losses at the gene ends were 0 bases for V and 2 bases for J; bases not matched to a gene: 3. The CDR3 covers 14 residues. The germline V gene has CDR1 SQVTM and CDR2 ANQGSEA.

The chain is built from TRBV15 and TRBJ2-2; maybe TRBD2 (6 bases). The length of the CDR3 is 15 residues. Germline V gene sequence: CDR1 LNHNV, CDR2 YYDKDF (reference sequence). The V end lost 2 bases, the J end lost 1 base, and 8 bases lay between the germline ends. CDR3 protein: CATSRLARNTGELFF. The CDR3 DNA follows: TGTGCCACCAGCAGACTAGCGAGGAACACCGGGGAGCTGTTTTTT.

This chain uses TRBV30 with TRBJ2-7, with 10 bases that match TRBD2. This CDR3 region has 14 residues. CDR1 and CDR2 from the germline V gene are GTSNPN and SVGIG (reference sequence). Losses at the gene ends were 7 bases for V and 0 bases for J; bases not matched to a gene: 6. CDR3 bases: TGTGCCTACACGGGACTAGCGAGCTCCTACGAGCAGTACTTC. It is translated as CAYTGLASSYEQYF.

The chain is built from TRBV5-1 and TRBJ2-1; 7 nucleotides match TRBD1. Germline-derived CDR1 and CDR2 are SGHRS and YFSETQ. The CDR3 is 16 residues long. Trimming at V came to 4 bases and at J to 7 bases, leaving 14 bases not matched to a gene. The chain's CDR3 is CASSPADRVLWNEQFF. Written as DNA, the CDR3 is TGCGCCAGCAGCCCAGCCGACAGGGTTTTGTGGAATGAGCAGTTCTTC.